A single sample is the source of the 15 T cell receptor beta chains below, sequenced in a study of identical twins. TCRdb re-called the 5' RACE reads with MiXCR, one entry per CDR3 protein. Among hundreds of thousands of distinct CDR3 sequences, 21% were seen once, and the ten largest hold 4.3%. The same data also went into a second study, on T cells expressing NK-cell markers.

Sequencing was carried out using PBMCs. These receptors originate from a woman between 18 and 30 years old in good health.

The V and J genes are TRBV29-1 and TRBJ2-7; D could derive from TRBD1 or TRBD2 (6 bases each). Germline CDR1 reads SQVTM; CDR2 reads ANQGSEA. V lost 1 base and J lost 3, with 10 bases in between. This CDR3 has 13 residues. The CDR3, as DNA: TGCAGCGTTGAAGTTGGAGGGGGCTACGAGCAGTACTTC. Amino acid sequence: CSVEVGGGYEQYF.

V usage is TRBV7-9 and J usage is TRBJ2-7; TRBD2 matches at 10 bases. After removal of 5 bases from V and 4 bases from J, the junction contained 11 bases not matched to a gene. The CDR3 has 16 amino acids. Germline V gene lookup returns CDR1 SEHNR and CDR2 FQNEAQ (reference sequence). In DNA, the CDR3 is TGTGCCAGCAGCGCCACTAGCGGGAAGAGAAGGTACGAGCAGTACTTC. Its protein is CASSATSGKRRYEQYF.

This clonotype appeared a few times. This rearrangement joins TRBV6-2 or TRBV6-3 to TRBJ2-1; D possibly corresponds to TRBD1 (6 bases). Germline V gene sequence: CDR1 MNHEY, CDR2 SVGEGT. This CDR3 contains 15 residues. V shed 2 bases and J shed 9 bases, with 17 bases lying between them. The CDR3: CASSYQMGAIGEQFF. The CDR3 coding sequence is TGTGCCAGCAGTTACCAGATGGGGGCCATTGGTGAGCAGTTCTTC.

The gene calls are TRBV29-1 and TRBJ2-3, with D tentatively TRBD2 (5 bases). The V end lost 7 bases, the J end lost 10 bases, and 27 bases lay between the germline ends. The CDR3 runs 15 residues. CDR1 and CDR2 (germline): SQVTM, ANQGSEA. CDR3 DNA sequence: TGCAGCGGGGGTTCGACGAGCGGCGCCTTCGGAGCGCAGTATTTT. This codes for CSGGSTSGAFGAQYF.

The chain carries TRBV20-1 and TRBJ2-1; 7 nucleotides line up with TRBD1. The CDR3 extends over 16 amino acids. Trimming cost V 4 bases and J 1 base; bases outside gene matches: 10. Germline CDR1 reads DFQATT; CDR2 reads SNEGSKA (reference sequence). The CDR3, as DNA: TGCAGTGCTAACCTCCGACAGGGCCTATCCTACAATGAGCAGTTCTTC. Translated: CSANLRQGLSYNEQFF.

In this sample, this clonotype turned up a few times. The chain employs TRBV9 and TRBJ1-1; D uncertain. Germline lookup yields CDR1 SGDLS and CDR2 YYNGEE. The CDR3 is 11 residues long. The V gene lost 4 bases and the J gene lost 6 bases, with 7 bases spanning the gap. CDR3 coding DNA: TGTGCCAGCAGCTCGGGCCCTGAAGCTTTCTTT. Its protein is CASSSGPEAFF.

Written as DNA, the CDR3 is TGCAGCGTGGGGACACCGAGCTCCTACGAGCAGTACTTC. This gives the protein CSVGTPSSYEQYF. The chain uses TRBV29-1 and TRBJ2-7, with D possibly being TRBD1 (6 bases). The CDR3 spans 13 residues. The V and J ends lost 6 bases and 0 bases respectively, with 12 bases between them. Germline CDR1 is SQVTM and CDR2 is ANQGSEA.

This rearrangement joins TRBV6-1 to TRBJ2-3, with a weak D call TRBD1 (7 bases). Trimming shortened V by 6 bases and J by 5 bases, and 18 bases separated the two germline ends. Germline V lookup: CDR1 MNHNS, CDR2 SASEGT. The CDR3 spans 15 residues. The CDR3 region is CASSRGTVNLDTQYF. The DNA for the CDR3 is TGTGCCAGCAGCCGGGGGACAGTTAATCTAGATACGCAGTATTTT.

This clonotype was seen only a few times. The CDR3 DNA is TGCGCCAGCAGCTTGGGTTGGGGGAGCTCCTACAATGAGCAGTTCTTC. This translates into CASSLGWGSSYNEQFF. The V gene is TRBV5-1, the J gene TRBJ2-1; D possibly matches TRBD1 or TRBD2 (5 bases each). Trimming shortened V by 0 bases and J by 0 bases, and 10 bases separated the two germline ends. The germline gives CDR1 SGHRS, CDR2 YFSETQ. The CDR3 loop spans 16 amino acids.

This chain's CDR3 is CASSLGGAMYEQYF. In DNA, the CDR3 is TGTGCCAGCAGTTTAGGGGGGGCGATGTACGAGCAGTACTTC. The chain joins TRBV12-3 or TRBV12-4 to TRBJ2-7; D assignment may be TRBD1 or TRBD2 (6 bases each). The CDR3 has 14 amino acids. V lost 1 base to trimming and J lost 4 bases, with 11 bases between them.

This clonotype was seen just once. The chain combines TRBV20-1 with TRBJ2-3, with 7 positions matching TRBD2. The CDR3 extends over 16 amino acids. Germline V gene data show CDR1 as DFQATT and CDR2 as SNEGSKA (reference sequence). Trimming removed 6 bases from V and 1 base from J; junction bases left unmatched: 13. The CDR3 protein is CSAPVRLAAGTDTQYF. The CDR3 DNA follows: TGCAGTGCCCCTGTCCGGCTAGCGGCCGGCACAGATACGCAGTATTTT.

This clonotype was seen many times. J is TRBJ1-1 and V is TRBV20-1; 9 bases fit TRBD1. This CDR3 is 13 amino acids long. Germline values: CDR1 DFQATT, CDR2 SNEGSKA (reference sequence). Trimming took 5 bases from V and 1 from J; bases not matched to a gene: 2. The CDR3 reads CSAPGQGNTEAFF. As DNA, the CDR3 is TGCAGTGCTCCGGGACAGGGGAACACTGAAGCTTTCTTT.

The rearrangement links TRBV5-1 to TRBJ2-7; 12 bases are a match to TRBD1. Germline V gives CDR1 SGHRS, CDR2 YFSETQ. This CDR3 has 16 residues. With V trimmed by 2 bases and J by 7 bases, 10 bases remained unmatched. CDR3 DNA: TGCGCCAGCAGCTTAATCTCCGGGACAGGGGGCAAAGAGCAGTACTTC. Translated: CASSLISGTGGKEQYF.

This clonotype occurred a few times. The CDR3 sequence: CATSRGHGGAFNEQYF. The CDR3 nucleotides are TGTGCCACCAGCAGAGGTCACGGGGGGGCCTTCAACGAGCAGTACTTC. The chain carries TRBV15 and TRBJ2-7; 8 nucleotides align to TRBD2. The V gene end was trimmed by 1 base and the J gene end by 5 bases; junction bases not matched to a gene: 10. CDR1 is LNHNV and CDR2 is YYDKDF in the germline V gene (reference sequence). The CDR3 length is 16 residues.

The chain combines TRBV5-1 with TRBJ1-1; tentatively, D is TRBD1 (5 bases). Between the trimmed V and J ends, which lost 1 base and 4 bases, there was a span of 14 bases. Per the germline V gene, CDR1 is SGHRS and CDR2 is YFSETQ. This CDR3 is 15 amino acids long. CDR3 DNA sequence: TGCGCCAGCAGCTTGCCCCCCCAGGGAAGCACTGAAGCTTTCTTT. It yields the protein CASSLPPQGSTEAFF. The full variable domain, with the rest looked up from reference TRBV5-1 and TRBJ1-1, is KAGVTQTPRYLIKTRGQQVTLSCSPISGHRSVSWYQQTPGQGLQFLFEYFSETQRNKGNFPGRFSGRQFSNSRSEMNVSTLELGDSALYLCASSLPPQGSTEAFFGQGTRLTVV.